This paragraph reports one TCR beta chain. Its antigen is as yet unknown. The sample belongs to a study of CD8+ T cells in alopecia areata. The study, taken as a whole, reports: Alopecia totalis/universalis scalp especially showed more expanded CD8+ clones than normal scalp.

The V gene's germline CDR1 is LGHNA and CDR2 YSLEER. Trimming took off 2 bases at V and 6 bases at J, with 23 bases between the two ends. The CDR3 sequence is 18 residues long. Once RNA had been extracted, it was reverse transcribed into cDNA to act as the sequencing template. The protocol was immunoSEQ multiplex PCR, while the TCRdb copy is restricted to in-frame clones and leaves out a portion. The sample contains 100,000 to 140,000 clones, about 83% of which appear only once. Indicated treatment: oral pan-JAK inhibitor, 5-10 mg twice daily. Sampling of alopecia areata patients yielded lesional scalp punch biopsies as well as peripheral blood.

The rearrangement links TRBV4-3 to TRBJ2-1; D gene unclear. The sequence came from a human donor with alopecia areata. The specimen was CD8+ T cells sorted from blood, collected at week 24, from a patient treated with tofacitinib. CDR3 coding DNA: TGCGCCAGCAGCCAAAGACGCCCCGACTGGGTAGAATTCAATGAGCAGTTCTTC. Protein product: CASSQRRPDWVEFNEQFF.